A selection of T cell receptor beta chains follows, all from one sample in a study of CD8 T cells in Susac syndrome. MiXCR, run by TCRdb on the immunoSEQ multiplex PCR reads, gives a single entry per CDR3 protein. The profile shows 170,000 or so distinct CDR3 sequences, around 94% of them singletons. Sequencing was carried out using CD4+ T cells from PBMCs. These receptors all come from a human donor with Susac syndrome. Each CDR3 is given with its conserved first and last residue. Each record gives: D gene, J gene, V gene, clone size, CDR3 DNA, CDR3 protein. A D gene is named only where the DNA matches it firmly. Only part of the rows carry a size: once, few, many, or a class if the clone is expanded.

-	TRBJ2-6	TRBV20-1	once	TGCAGTGCTAGAAATCAGGTCGACTCTGGGGCCAACGTCCTGACTTTC	CSARNQVDSGANVLTF
-	TRBJ1-1	TRBV20-1	-	TGCAGTGCCCCGGGATGGGTACGATTTCTCGGCACTGAAGCTTTCTTT	CSAPGWVRFLGTEAFF
-	TRBJ2-7	TRBV28	-	TGTGCCAGCAGTTTACCGGGGACCTACGAGCAGTACTTC	CASSLPGTYEQYF
TRBD1	TRBJ2-5	TRBV5-1	-	TGCGCCAGCAGCTTGAACAACAGGGGGTTGGAGACCCAGTACTTC	CASSLNNRGLETQYF
-	TRBJ1-5	TRBV28	-	TGTGCCAGCAGTCTTGTGCGGGCTGGGTATAGCAATCAGCCCCAGCATTTT	CASSLVRAGYSNQPQHF
-	TRBJ2-7	TRBV30	-	TGTGCCTGGAGTGTTTCCTACGAGCAGTACTTC	CAWSVSYEQYF
-	TRBJ2-1	TRBV7-2	-	TGTGCCAGCAGACACGACCAGACAGGCCCAAGAGAGCAGTTCTTC	CASRHDQTGPREQFF
-	TRBJ2-6	TRBV28	once	TGTGCCAGCGGTCTCGGGCCCAACGTCCTGACTTTC	CASGLGPNVLTF
-	TRBJ2-3	TRBV7-9	few	TGTGCCAGCAGCTTAATGGGGCAAAGCACAGATACGCAGTATTTT	CASSLMGQSTDTQYF
TRBD2	TRBJ2-7	TRBV20-1	few	TGCAGTGCTGGCGGACTAGCGGCGAGCTCCTACGAGCAGTACTTC	CSAGGLAASSYEQYF
-	TRBJ1-2	TRBV14	-	TGTGCCAGCAGCCAAGATAGTCAGACGGACTATGGCTACACCTTC	CASSQDSQTDYGYTF
TRBD2	TRBJ2-1	TRBV20-1	once	TGCAGTGCGCCTACTAGCGGGTTCTACAATGAGCAGTTCTTC	CSAPTSGFYNEQFF
TRBD2	TRBJ2-1	TRBV28	-	TGTGCCAGCAGGATGGCGGGAGATTTAGTTATAGATGAGCAGTTCTTC	CASRMAGDLVIDEQFF
TRBD2	TRBJ2-3	TRBV7-2	-	TGTGCCAGCAGCCCCTTAGCGGGGGGTTCAGATACGCAGTATTTT	CASSPLAGGSDTQYF
TRBD2	TRBJ2-1	TRBV15	-	TGTGCCACCAGTAAGGGCGGGAGTTCCTACAATGAGCAGTTCTTC	CATSKGGSSYNEQFF
-	TRBJ2-1	TRBV28	-	TGTGCCAGCAGTTTACCGGGAACTTACAATGAGCAGTTCTTC	CASSLPGTYNEQFF
-	TRBJ2-3	TRBV18	-	TGTGCCAGCTCACAGGCCCTCACAGATACGCAGTATTTT	CASSQALTDTQYF